This T cell receptor beta chain was sequenced for a study of blood T cell repertoires in COVID-19. Study in general: The samples span acute and convalescent COVID-19 from the United States, Italy and Spain. From T cells, B-cell-depleted T cells, or PBMCs came the material, which was cDNA or gDNA.

The authors' processing: Nucleated cell counts were estimated from reference gene primer amplification. Here immunoSEQ multiplex PCR was the method, and the copy in TCRdb shows in-frame clones only, minus some. From that table come the V and J calls and clone size; the DNA was used to work out D and trimming. The sample consists of around 50,000 clones, 86% of them appearing once. This clonotype was sampled from a human donor in a cohort sampled during active COVID-19. Sequencing input: peripheral blood.

CDR3 protein: CASSIQVDTGNTIYF. The DNA for the CDR3 is TGTGCCAGTAGTATACAGGTGGATACTGGAAACACCATATATTTT. The chain recombines TRBV19 with TRBJ1-3; D is ambiguous. This CDR3 spans 15 amino acids. Germline values: CDR1 LNHDA, CDR2 SQIVND (reference sequence). V was shortened by 2 bases and J by 2 bases, with 10 bases between the two germline ends.